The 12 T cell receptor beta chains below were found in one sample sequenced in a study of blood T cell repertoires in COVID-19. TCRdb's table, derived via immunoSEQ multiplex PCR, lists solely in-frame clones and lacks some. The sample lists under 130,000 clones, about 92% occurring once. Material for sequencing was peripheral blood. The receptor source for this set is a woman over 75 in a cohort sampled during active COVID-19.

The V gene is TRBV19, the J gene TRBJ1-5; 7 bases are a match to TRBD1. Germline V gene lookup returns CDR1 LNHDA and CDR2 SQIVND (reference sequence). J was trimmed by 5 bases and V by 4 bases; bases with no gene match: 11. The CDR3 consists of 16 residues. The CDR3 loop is CASSNMGQREDQPQHF. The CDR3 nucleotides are TGTGCCAGTAGTAATATGGGACAGCGGGAGGATCAGCCCCAGCATTTT.

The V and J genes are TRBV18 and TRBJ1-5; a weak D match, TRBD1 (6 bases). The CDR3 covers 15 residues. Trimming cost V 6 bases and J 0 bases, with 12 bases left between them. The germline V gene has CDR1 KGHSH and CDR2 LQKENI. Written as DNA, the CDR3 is TGTGCCAGCTCTCTGACAGGATATAGCAATCAGCCCCAGCATTTT. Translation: CASSLTGYSNQPQHF.

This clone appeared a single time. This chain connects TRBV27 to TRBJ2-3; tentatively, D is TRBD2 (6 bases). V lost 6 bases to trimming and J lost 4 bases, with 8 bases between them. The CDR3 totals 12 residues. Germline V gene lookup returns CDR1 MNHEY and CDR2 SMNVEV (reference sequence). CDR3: CASRLAPDTQYF. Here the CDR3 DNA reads TGTGCCAGCAGACTAGCTCCAGATACGCAGTATTTT.

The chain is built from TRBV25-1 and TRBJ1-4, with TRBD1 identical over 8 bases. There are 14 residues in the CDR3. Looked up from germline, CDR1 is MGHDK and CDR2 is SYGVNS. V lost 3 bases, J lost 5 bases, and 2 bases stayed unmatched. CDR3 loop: CASSETGANEKLFF. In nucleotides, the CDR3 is TGTGCCAGCAGTGAGACAGGGGCCAATGAAAAACTGTTTTTT.

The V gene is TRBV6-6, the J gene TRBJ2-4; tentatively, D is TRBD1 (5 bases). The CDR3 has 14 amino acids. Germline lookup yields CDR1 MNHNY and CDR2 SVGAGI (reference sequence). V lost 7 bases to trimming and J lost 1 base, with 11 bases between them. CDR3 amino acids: CASISGMAKNIQYF. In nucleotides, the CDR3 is TGTGCCAGCATATCAGGGATGGCCAAAAACATTCAGTACTTC.

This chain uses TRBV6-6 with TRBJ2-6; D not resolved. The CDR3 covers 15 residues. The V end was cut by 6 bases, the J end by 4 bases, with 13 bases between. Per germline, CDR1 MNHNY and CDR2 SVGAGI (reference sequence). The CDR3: CASSRTQAGANVLTF. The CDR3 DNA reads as TGTGCCAGCAGCCGAACCCAGGCAGGGGCCAACGTCCTGACTTTC.

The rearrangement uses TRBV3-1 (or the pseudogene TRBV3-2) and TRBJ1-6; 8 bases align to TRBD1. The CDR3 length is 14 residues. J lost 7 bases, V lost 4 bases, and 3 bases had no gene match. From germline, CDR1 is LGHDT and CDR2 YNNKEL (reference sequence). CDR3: CASSRQGLNSPLHF. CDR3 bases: TGTGCCAGCAGCCGACAGGGGTTAAATTCACCCCTCCACTTT.

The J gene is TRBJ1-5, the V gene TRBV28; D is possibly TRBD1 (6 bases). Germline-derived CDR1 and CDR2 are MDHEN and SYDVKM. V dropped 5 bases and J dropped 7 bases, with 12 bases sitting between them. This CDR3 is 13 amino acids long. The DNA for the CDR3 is TGTGCCAGCAGTACCCACAGGGACCAGCCCCAGCATTTT. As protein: CASSTHRDQPQHF.

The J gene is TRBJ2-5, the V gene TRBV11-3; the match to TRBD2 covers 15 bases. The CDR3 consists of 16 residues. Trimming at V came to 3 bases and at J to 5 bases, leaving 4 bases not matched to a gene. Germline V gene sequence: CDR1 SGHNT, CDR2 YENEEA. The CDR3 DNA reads TGTGCCAGCAGCTTTACGGGGACTAGCGGGAGGGAGACCCAGTACTTC. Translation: CASSFTGTSGRETQYF. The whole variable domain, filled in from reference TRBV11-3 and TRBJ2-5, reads EAGVVQSPRYKIIEKKQPVAFWCNPISGHNTLYWYLQNLGQGPELLIRYENEEAVDDSQLPKDRFSAERLKGVDSTLKIQPAELGDSAVYLCASSFTGTSGRETQYFGPGTRLLVL.

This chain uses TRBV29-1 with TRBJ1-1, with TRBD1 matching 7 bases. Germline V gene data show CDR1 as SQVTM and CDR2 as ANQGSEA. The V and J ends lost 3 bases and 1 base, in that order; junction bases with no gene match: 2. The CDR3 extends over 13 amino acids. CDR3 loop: CSVEQGGNTEAFF. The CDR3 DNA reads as TGCAGCGTTGAGCAGGGGGGGAACACTGAAGCTTTCTTT.

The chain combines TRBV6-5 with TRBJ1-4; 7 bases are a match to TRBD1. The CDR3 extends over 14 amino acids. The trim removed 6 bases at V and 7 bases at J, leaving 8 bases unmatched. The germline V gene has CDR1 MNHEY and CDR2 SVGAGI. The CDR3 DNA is TGTGCCAGCAGCACCGGGACAGAGTCTGAAAAACTGTTTTTT. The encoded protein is CASSTGTESEKLFF.

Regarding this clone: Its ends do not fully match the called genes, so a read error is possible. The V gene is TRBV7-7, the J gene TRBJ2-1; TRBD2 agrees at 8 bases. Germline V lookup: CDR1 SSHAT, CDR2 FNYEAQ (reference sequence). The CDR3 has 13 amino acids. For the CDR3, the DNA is TGTGCTAGCAGCTTCGGGGGGGACAATGAGCAGTTCTTC. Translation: CASSFGGDNEQFF.